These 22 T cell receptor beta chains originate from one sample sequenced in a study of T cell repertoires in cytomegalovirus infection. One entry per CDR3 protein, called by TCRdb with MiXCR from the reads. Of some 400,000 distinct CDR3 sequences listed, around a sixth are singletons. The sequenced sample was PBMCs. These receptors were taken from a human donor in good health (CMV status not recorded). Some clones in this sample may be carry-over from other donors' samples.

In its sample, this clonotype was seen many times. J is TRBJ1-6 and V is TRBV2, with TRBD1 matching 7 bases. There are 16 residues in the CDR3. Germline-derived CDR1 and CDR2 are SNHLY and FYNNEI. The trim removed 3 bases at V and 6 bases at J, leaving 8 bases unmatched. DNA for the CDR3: TGTGCCAGCAGTGATTCCCGACAGGGAGGTAATTCACCCCTCCACTTT. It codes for CASSDSRQGGNSPLHF.

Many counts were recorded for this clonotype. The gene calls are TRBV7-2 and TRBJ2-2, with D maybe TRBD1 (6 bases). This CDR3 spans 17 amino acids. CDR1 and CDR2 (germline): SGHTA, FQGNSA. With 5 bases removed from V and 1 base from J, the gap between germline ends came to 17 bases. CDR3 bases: TGTGCCAGCAGCCATAAGCTCATGGACAGGAACACCGGGGAGCTGTTTTTT. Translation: CASSHKLMDRNTGELFF.

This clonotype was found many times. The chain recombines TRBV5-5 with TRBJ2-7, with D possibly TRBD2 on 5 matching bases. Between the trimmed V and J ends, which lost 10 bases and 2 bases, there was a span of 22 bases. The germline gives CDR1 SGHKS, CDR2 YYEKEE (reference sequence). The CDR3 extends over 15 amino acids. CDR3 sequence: CASQRTSATTYEQYF. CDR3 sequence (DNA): TGTGCCTCTCAGCGGACGTCCGCGACCACCTACGAGCAGTACTTC.

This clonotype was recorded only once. In nucleotides, the CDR3 is TGTGCCAGCAGCCAAGTTCGGGGGGTGGAACAGGGAAGATCACCCCTCCACTTT. Encoded protein: CASSQVRGVEQGRSPLHF. This chain connects TRBV4-2 to TRBJ1-6, with D possibly matching TRBD1 (6 bases). The CDR3 contains 18 residues. Germline CDR1 and CDR2: LGHNA and YNFKEQ. The V end lost 1 base, the J end lost 10 bases, and 23 bases lay between the germline ends.

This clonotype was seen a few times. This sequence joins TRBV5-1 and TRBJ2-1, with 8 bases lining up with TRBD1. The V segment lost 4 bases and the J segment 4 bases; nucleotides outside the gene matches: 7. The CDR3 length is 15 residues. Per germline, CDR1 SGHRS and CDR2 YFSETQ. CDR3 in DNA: TGCGCCAGCAGCCTAGGGACAGGACAATACAATGAGCAGTTCTTC. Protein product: CASSLGTGQYNEQFF.

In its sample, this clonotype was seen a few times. The chain's CDR3 is CASSSQVGYGYTF. The CDR3 nucleotides read TGTGCCAGCAGTTCCCAGGTGGGGTATGGCTACACCTTC. The rearrangement uses TRBV2 and TRBJ1-2, with D uncertain. Germline values: CDR1 SNHLY, CDR2 FYNNEI. V was clipped by 5 bases and J by 5 bases, with 12 bases between them. This CDR3 contains 13 residues.

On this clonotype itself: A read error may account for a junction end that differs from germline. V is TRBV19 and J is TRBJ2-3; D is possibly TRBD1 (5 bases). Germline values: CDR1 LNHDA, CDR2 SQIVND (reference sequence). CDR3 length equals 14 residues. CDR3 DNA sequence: TGTGCCAGTAGTATCGGCCAGGGAACAGATATGCAGTATTTT. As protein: CASSIGQGTDMQYF.

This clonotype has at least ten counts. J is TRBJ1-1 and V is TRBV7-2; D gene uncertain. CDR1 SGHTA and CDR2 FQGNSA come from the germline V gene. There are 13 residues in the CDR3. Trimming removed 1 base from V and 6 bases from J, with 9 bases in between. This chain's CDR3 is CASSLGGWAEAFF. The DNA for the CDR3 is TGTGCCAGCAGCTTAGGAGGATGGGCTGAAGCTTTCTTT. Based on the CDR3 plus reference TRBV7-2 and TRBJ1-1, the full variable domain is GAGVSQSPSNKVTEKGKDVELRCDPISGHTALYWYRQSLGQGLEFLIYFQGNSAPDKSGLPSDRFSAERTGGSVSTLTIQRTQQEDSAVYLCASSLGGWAEAFFGQGTRLTVV.

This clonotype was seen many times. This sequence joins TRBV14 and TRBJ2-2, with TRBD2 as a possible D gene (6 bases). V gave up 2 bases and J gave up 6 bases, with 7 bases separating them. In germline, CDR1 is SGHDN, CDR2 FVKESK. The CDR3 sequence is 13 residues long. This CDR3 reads CASSQRLAGELFF. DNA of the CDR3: TGTGCCAGCAGCCAAAGACTAGCCGGGGAGCTGTTTTTT.

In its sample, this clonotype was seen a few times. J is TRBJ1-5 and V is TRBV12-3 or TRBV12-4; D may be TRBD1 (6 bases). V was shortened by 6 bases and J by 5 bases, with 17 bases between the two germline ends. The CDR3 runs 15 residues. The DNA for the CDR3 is TGTGCCAGCAGCTTACAGGGCCCTGGGGATCAGCCCCAGCATTTT. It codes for CASSLQGPGDQPQHF.

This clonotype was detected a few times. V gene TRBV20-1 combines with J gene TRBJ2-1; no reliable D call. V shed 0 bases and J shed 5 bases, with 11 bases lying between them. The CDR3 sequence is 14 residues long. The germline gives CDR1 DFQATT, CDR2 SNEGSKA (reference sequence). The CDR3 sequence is CSARDVSVNNEQFF. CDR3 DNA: TGCAGTGCTAGAGATGTAAGCGTGAACAATGAGCAGTTCTTC.

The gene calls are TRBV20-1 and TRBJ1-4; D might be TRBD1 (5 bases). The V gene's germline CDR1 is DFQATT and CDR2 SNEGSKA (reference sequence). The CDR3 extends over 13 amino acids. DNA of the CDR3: TGCAGCGCTGGGGACGACTCTAATGAAAAACTGTTTTTT. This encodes CSAGDDSNEKLFF.

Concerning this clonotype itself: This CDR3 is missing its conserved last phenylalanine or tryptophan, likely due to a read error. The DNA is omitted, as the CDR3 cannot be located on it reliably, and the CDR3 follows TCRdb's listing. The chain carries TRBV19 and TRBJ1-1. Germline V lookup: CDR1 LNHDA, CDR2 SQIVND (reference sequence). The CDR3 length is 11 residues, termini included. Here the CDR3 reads CASSISPPGDG.

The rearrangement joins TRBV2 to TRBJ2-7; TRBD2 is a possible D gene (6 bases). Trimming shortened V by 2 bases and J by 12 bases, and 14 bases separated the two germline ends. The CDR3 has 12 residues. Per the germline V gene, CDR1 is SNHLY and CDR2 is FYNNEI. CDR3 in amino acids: CASSELMGGAYF. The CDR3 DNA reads TGTGCCAGCAGTGAACTGATGGGGGGAGCGTACTTC.

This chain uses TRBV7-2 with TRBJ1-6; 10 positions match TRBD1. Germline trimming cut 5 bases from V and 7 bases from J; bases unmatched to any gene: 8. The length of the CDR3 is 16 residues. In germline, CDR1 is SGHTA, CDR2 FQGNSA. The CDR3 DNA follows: TGTGCCAGCAGCCCCCCCGGGACAGGGGAGAATTCACCCCTCCACTTT. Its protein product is CASSPPGTGENSPLHF.

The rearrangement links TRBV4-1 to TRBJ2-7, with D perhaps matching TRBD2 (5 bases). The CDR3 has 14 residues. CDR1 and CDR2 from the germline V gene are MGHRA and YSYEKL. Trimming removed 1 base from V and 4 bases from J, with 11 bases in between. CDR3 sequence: CASSQGRGSYEQYF. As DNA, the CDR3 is TGCGCCAGCAGCCAAGGCCGGGGTTCTTACGAGCAGTACTTC.

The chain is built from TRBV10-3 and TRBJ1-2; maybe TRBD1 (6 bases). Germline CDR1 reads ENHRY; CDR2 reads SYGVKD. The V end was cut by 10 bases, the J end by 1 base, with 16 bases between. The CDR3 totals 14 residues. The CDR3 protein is CATWPGGINYGYTF. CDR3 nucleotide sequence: TGTGCCACCTGGCCGGGGGGCATTAACTATGGCTACACCTTC.

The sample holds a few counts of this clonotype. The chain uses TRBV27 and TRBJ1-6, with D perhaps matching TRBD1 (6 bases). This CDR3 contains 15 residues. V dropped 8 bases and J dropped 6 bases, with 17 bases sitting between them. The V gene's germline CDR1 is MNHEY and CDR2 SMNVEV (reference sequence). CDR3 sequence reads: CASSPGTLPNSPLHF. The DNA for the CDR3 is TGTGCCAGCTCCCCGGGGACACTCCCTAATTCACCCCTCCACTTT.

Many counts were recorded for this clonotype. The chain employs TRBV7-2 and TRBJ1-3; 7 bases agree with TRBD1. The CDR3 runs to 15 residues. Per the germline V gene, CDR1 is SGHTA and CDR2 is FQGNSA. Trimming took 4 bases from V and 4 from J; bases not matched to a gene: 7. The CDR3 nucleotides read TGTGCCAGCAGCTCCCGACAGGGCGAAGGAAACACCATATATTTT. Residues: CASSSRQGEGNTIYF. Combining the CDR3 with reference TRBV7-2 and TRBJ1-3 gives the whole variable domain GAGVSQSPSNKVTEKGKDVELRCDPISGHTALYWYRQSLGQGLEFLIYFQGNSAPDKSGLPSDRFSAERTGGSVSTLTIQRTQQEDSAVYLCASSSRQGEGNTIYFGEGSWLTVV.

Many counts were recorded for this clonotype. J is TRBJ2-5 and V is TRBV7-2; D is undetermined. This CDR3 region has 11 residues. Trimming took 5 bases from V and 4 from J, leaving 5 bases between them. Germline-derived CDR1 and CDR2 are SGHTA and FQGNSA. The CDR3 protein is CASSRTETQYF. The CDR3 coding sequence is TGTGCCAGCAGCAGGACAGAGACCCAGTACTTC.

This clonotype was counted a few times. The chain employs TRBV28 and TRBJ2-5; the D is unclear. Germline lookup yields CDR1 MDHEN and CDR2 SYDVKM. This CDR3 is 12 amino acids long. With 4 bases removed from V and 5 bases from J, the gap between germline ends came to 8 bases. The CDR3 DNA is TGTGCCAGCAGTTGGTTTGGTGAGACCCAGTACTTC. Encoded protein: CASSWFGETQYF. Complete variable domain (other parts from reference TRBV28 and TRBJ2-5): DVKVTQSSRYLVKRTGEKVFLECVQDMDHENMFWYRQDPGLGLRLIYFSYDVKMKEKGDIPEGYSVSREKKERFSLILESASTNQTSMYLCASSWFGETQYFGPGTRLLVL.

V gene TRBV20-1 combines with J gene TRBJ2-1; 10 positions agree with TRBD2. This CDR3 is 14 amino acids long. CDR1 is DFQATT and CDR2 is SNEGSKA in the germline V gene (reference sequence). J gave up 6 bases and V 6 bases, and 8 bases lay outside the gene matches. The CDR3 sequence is CSANLAGGSNEQFF. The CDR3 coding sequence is TGCAGTGCAAATTTAGCGGGAGGCTCCAATGAGCAGTTCTTC.